Below, 10 T cell receptor beta chains from the same sample are listed, as sequenced in a study of CD8 T cells in Susac syndrome. After extraction with the RNeasy kit, about 0.5 to 1 ug of the RNA was reverse transcribed using random hexamers. TCRdb analysed the immunoSEQ multiplex PCR reads with MiXCR anew, one entry per CDR3 protein. This repertoire shows about 300,000 distinct CDR3 sequences, under 95% found once; its top ten account for around 0.07%. Material for sequencing was CD4+ T cells from PBMCs. All receptors derive from a human donor with multiple sclerosis.

V is TRBV12-5 and J is TRBJ1-5; TRBD1 agrees at 11 bases. The CDR3 spans 15 residues. V shed 6 bases, J shed 7 bases, and the junction held 8 bases outside the gene matches. Per the germline V gene, CDR1 is LGHNT and CDR2 is FRNRAP. The DNA for the CDR3 is TGTGCTAGTGGCCCCTCCGGGACAGGGGGACAGCCCCAGCATTTT. Its translation is CASGPSGTGGQPQHF.

The rearrangement links TRBV6-2 or TRBV6-3 to TRBJ2-3, with 9 bases that match TRBD1. The germline V gene has CDR1 MNHEY and CDR2 SVGEGT. V shed 2 bases and J 3 bases; nucleotides not matched to a gene: 6. The CDR3 contains 16 residues. CDR3 DNA sequence: TGTGCCAGCAGTTACCCCGGGACAGGGATGACAGATACGCAGTATTTT. Encoded protein: CASSYPGTGMTDTQYF.

This rearrangement joins TRBV6-5 to TRBJ2-3, with 15 bases that match TRBD2. Germline assignment: CDR1 MNHEY and CDR2 SVGAGI. With V trimmed by 2 bases and J by 8 bases, 5 bases remained unmatched. This CDR3 is built from 16 residues. The CDR3 DNA is TGTGCCAGCAGTTACGGACTAGCGGGAGGGAAGGGTACGCAGTATTTT. Its translation: CASSYGLAGGKGTQYF.

The chain has TRBV11-3 and TRBJ1-1, with D perhaps matching TRBD1 (5 bases). The CDR3 has 15 amino acids. Germline CDR1 and CDR2: SGHNT and YENEEA. Trimming removed 4 bases at V and 3 bases at J, with 15 bases between. The CDR3 DNA reads as TGTGCCAGCAGCTCCCCGAAGGGGTTGGACACTGAAGCTTTCTTT. Residues: CASSSPKGLDTEAFF.

The chain uses TRBV14 and TRBJ1-6; D is perhaps TRBD1 (5 bases). The CDR3 consists of 13 residues. CDR1 SGHDN and CDR2 FVKESK come from the germline V gene. The germline V and J ends were trimmed by 3 bases and 9 bases, with 9 bases remaining between them. CDR3 in amino acids: CASSQHGASPLHF. The CDR3, as DNA: TGTGCCAGCAGCCAGCACGGGGCTTCACCCCTCCACTTT.

The rearrangement uses TRBV6-5 and TRBJ1-5; the match to TRBD1 covers 8 bases. The junction had 6 bases not matched to a gene; V was cut back by 6 bases and J by 2 bases. The CDR3 is 15 residues long. Germline V gene data show CDR1 as MNHEY and CDR2 as SVGAGI. CDR3 residues: CASSRQGNGNQPQHF. Written as DNA, the CDR3 is TGTGCCAGCAGCCGACAGGGGAACGGCAATCAGCCCCAGCATTTT.

The V gene is TRBV9, the J gene TRBJ2-1; the D gene could be TRBD1 or TRBD2 (6 bases each). This CDR3 has 14 residues. V was trimmed by 0 bases and J by 6 bases, leaving 10 bases between them. The germline CDR1 and CDR2 sequences are SGDLS and YYNGEE. This chain's CDR3 is CASSVGGARNEQFF. The CDR3, as DNA: TGTGCCAGCAGCGTAGGGGGGGCTCGCAATGAGCAGTTCTTC. The variable domain in full, completed from reference TRBV9 and TRBJ2-1, reads DSGVTQTPKHLITATGQRVTLRCSPRSGDLSVYWYQQSLDQGLQFLIQYYNGEERAKGNILERFSAQQFPDLHSELNLSSLELGDSALYFCASSVGGARNEQFFGPGTRLTVL.

The chain carries TRBV7-3 and TRBJ2-2; a possible D gene is TRBD1 (5 bases). The CDR3 covers 15 residues. V lost 6 bases to trimming and J lost 5 bases, with 16 bases between them. Per the germline V gene, CDR1 is SGHTA and CDR2 is FQGTGA. CDR3 DNA: TGTGCCAGCAGTCCCGTTCCAGGGTGGACCGGGGAGCTGTTTTTT. Its protein is CASSPVPGWTGELFF.

The V gene is TRBV7-9, the J gene TRBJ2-4, with D possibly TRBD1 on 5 matching bases. The germline V gene has CDR1 SEHNR and CDR2 FQNEAQ (reference sequence). V was pared by 1 base and J by 0 bases, with 13 bases between. The CDR3 consists of 17 residues. CDR3 loop: CASSLVRDSLAKNIQYF. The CDR3 DNA reads TGTGCCAGCAGCTTAGTCCGAGACAGTTTAGCCAAAAACATTCAGTACTTC.

The chain has TRBV11-2 and TRBJ2-2; D remains unclear. Between the trimmed V and J ends, which lost 7 bases and 1 base, there was a span of 10 bases. Looked up from germline, CDR1 is SGHAT and CDR2 is FQNNGV. CDR3 length: 14 residues. CDR3 residues: CASTLSRNTGELFF. CDR3 sequence (DNA): TGTGCCAGCACCCTATCGAGGAACACCGGGGAGCTGTTTTTT.